The 32 T cell receptor beta chains presented below share a single source sample, sequenced in a study of blood T cells in healthy people across ages. Primers used in a second PCR of roughly 6 to 11 cycles were a sample-barcoded 5' primer and a J-beta primer mix. MiXCR, applied by TCRdb to the 5' RACE reads, yields one record per CDR3 protein. The sample includes roughly 800,000 distinct CDR3 sequences, 20% to 30% seen only once; the top ten take roughly 3.8%. The same data also went into a second study, on T cells of mothers and their children.

The source material was blood. These receptors came from a boy between 5 and 17 years old in good health.

There are a few counts of this clonotype. This chain uses TRBV7-9 with TRBJ2-5; D may match TRBD1 or TRBD2 (5 bases each). The ends were cut back, 3 bases at V and 3 bases at J, with 20 bases in the middle. The CDR3 runs to 17 residues. Germline CDR1 is SEHNR and CDR2 is FQNEAQ (reference sequence). The CDR3 DNA reads TGTGCCAGCAGCTTCTTCTTTGAAGGGACCGACGAAGAGACCCAGTACTTC. Residues: CASSFFFEGTDEETQYF. Supplemented by reference TRBV7-9 and TRBJ2-5, the full variable domain reads DTGVSQNPRHKITKRGQNVTFRCDPISEHNRLYWYRQTLGQGPEFLTYFQNEAQLEKSRLLSDRFSAERPKGSFSTLEIQRTEQGDSAMYLCASSFFFEGTDEETQYFGPGTRLLVL.

The CDR3 DNA is TGTGCCAGCAGCGAGACTAGCGGGAGTACTGAGCAGTTCTTC. It is translated as CASSETSGSTEQFF. The rearrangement links TRBV9 to TRBJ2-1; 12 bases fit TRBD2. The CDR3 contains 14 residues. J was trimmed by 9 bases and V by 3 bases; bases with no gene match: 4. Germline loops: CDR1 SGDLS, CDR2 YYNGEE.

This chain joins TRBV7-9 and TRBJ2-5; weak D call: TRBD2 (5 bases). TRBJ2-7 explains the end of the DNA better; the J call may be wrong. The CDR3 runs 13 residues. The germline V gene has CDR1 SEHNR and CDR2 FQNEAQ (reference sequence). The CDR3 loop reads CASSFEGGYEQYF. The DNA of the CDR3 is TGTGCCAGCAGCTTTGAGGGCGGGTACGAGCAGTACTTC.

The chain employs TRBV28 and TRBJ2-5, with a possible D match to TRBD2 (5 bases). V lost 6 bases to trimming and J lost 11 bases, with 25 bases between them. The CDR3 totals 15 residues. Germline CDR1 reads MDHEN; CDR2 reads SYDVKM. CDR3 protein: CASSSLESLLEEQYF. CDR3 in DNA: TGTGCCAGCAGCAGTTTAGAGAGCCTACTGGAGGAGCAGTACTTC.

This clonotype came up a few times. The rearrangement uses TRBV30 and TRBJ2-5; D perhaps matches TRBD2 (6 bases). The V and J ends lost 3 bases and 0 bases respectively, with 11 bases between them. CDR1 GTSNPN and CDR2 SVGIG come from the germline V gene (reference sequence). CDR3 size: 14 residues. DNA of the CDR3: TGTGCCTGGAGCAGAGGGAGGTACCAAGAGACCCAGTACTTC. Its translation: CAWSRGRYQETQYF.

This clonotype was counted between two and nine times. The CDR3: CSVEMSSYEQYF. DNA for the CDR3: TGCAGCGTTGAGATGAGCTCCTACGAGCAGTACTTC. The rearrangement uses TRBV29-1 and TRBJ2-5; D ambiguous. The better agreement between TRBJ2-7 and the DNA end casts doubt on the J call. This CDR3 has 12 residues. Germline values: CDR1 SQVTM, CDR2 ANQGSEA.

V is TRBV20-1 and J is TRBJ2-2; TRBD1 aligns across 7 bases. CDR1 is DFQATT, CDR2 SNEGSKA, per germline (reference sequence). V gave up 5 bases and J gave up 4 bases; unmatched junction bases: 10. The CDR3 is 15 amino acids. CDR3: CSAFRTGSGTGELFF. CDR3 nucleotides: TGCAGTGCTTTTAGGACAGGTTCGGGCACCGGGGAGCTGTTTTTT.

This clonotype was counted between two and nine times. The chain is built from TRBV18 and TRBJ2-5; perhaps TRBD2 as D (6 bases). V was shortened by 6 bases and J by 0 bases, with 11 bases between the two germline ends. The V gene's germline CDR1 is KGHSH and CDR2 LQKENI. The CDR3 is 14 residues long. DNA of the CDR3: TGTGCCAGCTCCCATGGGGACTACCAAGAGACCCAGTACTTC. As protein: CASSHGDYQETQYF.

This clonotype turned up a few times. The junction departs from germline at one end; a sequencing error may be responsible. The genes are TRBV7-9 and TRBJ1-4; unclear D gene. This CDR3 comprises 14 residues. The germline V gene has CDR1 SEHNR and CDR2 FQNEAQ (reference sequence). The CDR3 coding sequence is TGCGCCAGCAGCTTAGTTGGTAGGACCGAAAAACTGTTTTTT. This encodes CASSLVGRTEKLFF. Full variable domain (missing parts from reference TRBV7-9 and TRBJ1-4): DTGVSQNPRHKITKRGQNVTFRCDPISEHNRLYWYRQTLGQGPEFLTYFQNEAQLEKSRLLSDRFSAERPKGSFSTLEIQRTEQGDSAMYLCASSLVGRTEKLFFGSGTQLSVL.

The genes are TRBV7-9 and TRBJ1-4, with D maybe TRBD1 (5 bases). Trimming shortened V by 0 bases and J by 5 bases, and 10 bases separated the two germline ends. The CDR3 consists of 15 residues. CDR1 is SEHNR, CDR2 FQNEAQ, per germline (reference sequence). The CDR3 DNA follows: TGTGCCAGCAGCTTAGCGCAGGGTACAAATGAAAAACTGTTTTTT. It codes for CASSLAQGTNEKLFF.

The chain has TRBV19 and TRBJ1-2; D gene ambiguous. Deletions cut 5 bases from V and 4 bases from J, with 14 bases between. CDR1 and CDR2 from the germline V gene are LNHDA and SQIVND (reference sequence). CDR3 length: 14 residues. The CDR3 DNA reads TGTGCCAGTAGTCCGAGAGGTCTGGTCTATGGCTACACCTTC. It yields the protein CASSPRGLVYGYTF.

Here the CDR3 reads CASSLDGATKNIQYF. CDR3 sequence (DNA): TGCGCCAGCAGCTTGGACGGGGCAACCAAAAACATTCAGTACTTC. The chain combines TRBV5-1 with TRBJ2-4; the D gene could be TRBD1 or TRBD2 (5 bases each). This CDR3 is 15 amino acids long. Germline CDR1 and CDR2: SGHRS and YFSETQ. The V and J ends lost 0 bases and 2 bases respectively, with 9 bases between them.

This clonotype showed up just a few times. This chain joins TRBV7-9 and TRBJ1-4; tentative D call: TRBD1 (6 bases). The CDR3 length is 14 residues. In germline, CDR1 is SEHNR, CDR2 FQNEAQ (reference sequence). The V end was cut by 5 bases, the J end by 8 bases, with 15 bases between. CDR3 amino acids: CASSDRQGWEKLFF. DNA of the CDR3: TGTGCCAGCAGCGACAGGCAGGGTTGGGAAAAACTGTTTTTT.

This clonotype was counted ten times or more. The chain carries TRBV12-3 or TRBV12-4 and TRBJ1-4, with D possibly matching TRBD1 (6 bases). The CDR3 extends over 15 amino acids. Trimming removed 5 bases at V and 8 bases at J, with 18 bases between. The DNA of the CDR3 is TGTGCCAGCAGTCTCTCAACGGGACACTACGAAAAACTGTTTTTT. This codes for CASSLSTGHYEKLFF.

This clonotype was seen ten or more times. The rearrangement links TRBV5-5 to TRBJ2-3; 12 nucleotides line up with TRBD2. CDR3 length equals 14 residues. Germline loops: CDR1 SGHKS, CDR2 YYEKEE (reference sequence). V lost 2 bases and J lost 6; bases outside the gene matches: 1. CDR3 sequence (DNA): TGTGCCAGCAGCTTCGGACTAGCGGGGGATACGCAGTATTTT. Translation: CASSFGLAGDTQYF.

Concerning this clonotype: Relative to the germline gene, one junction end is altered; a read error may explain this. The chain employs TRBV29-1 and TRBJ2-5, with D possibly matching TRBD2 (5 bases). Germline V gene lookup returns CDR1 SQVTM and CDR2 ANQGSEA. The CDR3 is 11 amino acids. The CDR3 loop is CSVVTRSEHFF. The CDR3 DNA reads TGCAGCGTGGTAACTAGAAGTGAACACTTCTTC. Complete variable domain (other parts from reference TRBV29-1 and TRBJ2-5): SAVISQKPSRDICQRGTSLTIQCQVDSQVTMMFWYRQQPGQSLTLIATANQGSEATYESGFVIDKFPISRPNLTFSTLTVSNMSPEDSSIYLCSVVTRSEHFFGPGTRLLVL.

The gene calls are TRBV20-1 and TRBJ2-3; D not certain. Trimming shortened V by 1 base and J by 6 bases, and 8 bases separated the two germline ends. CDR3 length equals 12 residues. In germline, CDR1 is DFQATT, CDR2 SNEGSKA (reference sequence). DNA of the CDR3: TGCAGTGCTAGAGTAGGTCCGGATACGCAGTATTTT. Amino acid sequence: CSARVGPDTQYF.

The chain carries TRBV20-1 and TRBJ2-5; D unresolved. The J call may be mistaken, given a closer DNA end match to TRBJ2-7. Germline CDR1 and CDR2: DFQATT and SNEGSKA (reference sequence). CDR3 length: 11 residues. DNA of the CDR3: TGCAGTGCTAGGGCGTCCTACGAGCAGTACTTC. Amino acids: CSARASYEQYF.

On this clonotype itself: One end of the junction varies from germline; a read error may be responsible. The chain carries TRBV29-1 and TRBJ2-3; the D gene is possibly TRBD2 (6 bases). The CDR3 covers 8 residues. Germline CDR1 reads SQVTM; CDR2 reads ANQGSEA. Written as DNA, the CDR3 is TGCAGCGACGGGACTTGGGATTTT. Its translation: CSDGTWDF.

This clonotype was detected only a few times. This rearrangement joins TRBV6-4 to TRBJ2-2; either TRBD1 or TRBD2 may fit D (5 bases each). Germline V gene sequence: CDR1 MRHNA, CDR2 SNTAGT. The germline V and J ends were trimmed by 0 bases and 0 bases, with 14 bases remaining between them. This CDR3 contains 18 residues. This chain's CDR3 is CASSDSGDTPTNTGELFF. CDR3 coding DNA: TGTGCCAGCAGTGACTCGGGGGATACACCTACGAACACCGGGGAGCTGTTTTTT.

This chain uses TRBV9 with TRBJ2-5; 14 bases match TRBD2. The germline gives CDR1 SGDLS, CDR2 YYNGEE. The CDR3 contains 17 residues. Unmatched junction bases numbered 9, after V lost 3 bases and J lost 5 bases. CDR3 in amino acids: CASSEPSGLAGVETQYF. Written as DNA, the CDR3 is TGTGCCAGCAGCGAGCCGTCGGGACTAGCGGGAGTTGAGACCCAGTACTTC. Filled out from reference TRBV9 and TRBJ2-5, the complete variable domain reads DSGVTQTPKHLITATGQRVTLRCSPRSGDLSVYWYQQSLDQGLQFLIQYYNGEERAKGNILERFSAQQFPDLHSELNLSSLELGDSALYFCASSEPSGLAGVETQYFGPGTRLLVL.

This clonotype was seen a handful of times. The chain recombines TRBV28 with TRBJ2-2; unclear D gene. The CDR3 runs 14 residues. CDR1 and CDR2 from the germline V gene are MDHEN and SYDVKM. Trimming pared 8 bases from V and 2 bases from J, leaving 12 bases between. The chain's CDR3 is CASVGVINTGELFF. DNA of the CDR3: TGTGCCAGCGTGGGTGTGATAAACACCGGGGAGCTGTTTTTT.

The chain employs TRBV7-2 and TRBJ2-1; 9 bases map to TRBD1. The CDR3 is 15 amino acids. After removal of 3 bases from V and 6 bases from J, the junction contained 6 bases not matched to a gene. Germline values: CDR1 SGHTA, CDR2 FQGNSA. CDR3 nucleotides: TGTGCCAGCAGCTTCGGGATGGGACAGGGCAATGAGCAGTTCTTC. Translated, it gives CASSFGMGQGNEQFF.

V and J are TRBV4-1 and TRBJ2-7, with D hard to call. Trimming cost V 1 base and J 0 bases, with 7 bases left between them. Germline V gives CDR1 MGHRA, CDR2 YSYEKL. The CDR3 loop spans 14 amino acids. Here the CDR3 reads CASSQVLISYEQYF. CDR3 in DNA: TGCGCCAGCAGCCAAGTTTTGATCTCCTACGAGCAGTACTTC.

This clonotype was seen only a few times. This sequence joins TRBV7-8 and TRBJ2-7, with 9 bases fitting TRBD2. V shed 0 bases, J shed 4 bases, and the junction held 10 bases outside the gene matches. Germline values: CDR1 SGHVS, CDR2 FQNEAQ. The CDR3 spans 17 residues. DNA for the CDR3: TGTGCCAGCAGCTTAGCGCATTCGCGGGAGGGCCCGTACGAGCAGTACTTC. Amino acids: CASSLAHSREGPYEQYF.

This clonotype has just a few counts. J is TRBJ1-5 and V is TRBV6-5, with 7 bases lining up with TRBD1. Trimming took 0 bases from V and 4 from J; bases not matched to a gene: 15. The CDR3 sequence is 19 residues long. Germline CDR1 is MNHEY and CDR2 is SVGAGI. The CDR3, as DNA: TGTGCCAGCAGTTACTCGACACCTCGACAGGGAGGTTTGAATCAGCCCCAGCATTTT. It encodes CASSYSTPRQGGLNQPQHF.

The genes are TRBV4-3 and TRBJ2-3; TRBD2 agrees at 8 bases. Germline CDR1 is LGHNA and CDR2 is YSLEER. This CDR3 comprises 16 residues. J was trimmed by 3 bases and V by 0 bases; bases with no gene match: 5. The CDR3 coding sequence is TGCGCCAGCAGCCAAGATTCCGGGACTAGAACAGATACGCAGTATTTT. This encodes CASSQDSGTRTDTQYF.

This clonotype has just a few counts. The genes are TRBV12-3 or TRBV12-4 and TRBJ1-1; possible D gene TRBD1, 6 bases. The CDR3 sequence is 14 residues long. With 6 bases removed from V and 6 bases from J, the gap between germline ends came to 17 bases. The CDR3 sequence is CASSWWTATAEAFF. DNA for the CDR3: TGTGCCAGCAGCTGGTGGACAGCAACCGCTGAAGCTTTCTTT.

This clonotype has more than one count but fewer than ten. The gene calls are TRBV7-9 and TRBJ2-5, with D hard to call. V was shortened by 5 bases and J by 1 base, with 17 bases between the two germline ends. CDR1 and CDR2 (germline): SEHNR, FQNEAQ (reference sequence). CDR3 length: 16 amino acids. The CDR3 region is CASSRVRLGSQETQYF. For the CDR3, the DNA is TGTGCCAGCAGCCGGGTTCGTTTAGGCTCCCAAGAGACCCAGTACTTC.

V gene TRBV5-1 combines with J gene TRBJ2-3; no clear D. Trimming left V 1 base short and J 2 bases short, with 11 bases between. Germline CDR1 and CDR2: SGHRS and YFSETQ. CDR3 length equals 15 residues. The CDR3 DNA is TGCGCCAGCAGCTTGCGAGGTAGGGACACAGATACGCAGTATTTT. Translated, it gives CASSLRGRDTDTQYF.

The chain carries TRBV28 and TRBJ2-5, with D uncertain. CDR1 MDHEN and CDR2 SYDVKM come from the germline V gene. Trimming pared 2 bases from V and 2 bases from J, leaving 15 bases between. The CDR3 has 16 residues. The CDR3 sequence is CASSLKLSSQQETQYF. As DNA, the CDR3 is TGTGCCAGCAGTTTAAAACTTTCTTCACAGCAAGAGACCCAGTACTTC.

The rearrangement joins TRBV7-2 to TRBJ2-5, with D perhaps being TRBD1 or TRBD2 (6 bases each). With the DNA end fitting TRBJ2-7 better, the J assignment may be wrong. There are 14 residues in the CDR3. Looked up from germline, CDR1 is SGHTA and CDR2 is FQGNSA. The chain's CDR3 is CASSWGDTYYEQYF. The CDR3 DNA follows: TGTGCCAGCAGCTGGGGGGACACGTACTACGAGCAGTACTTC.